These T cell receptor beta chains were read from a single sample in a study of cytomegalovirus exposure and HLA in healthy donors. Clones were sequenced by immunoSEQ multiplex PCR, and TCRdb holds only the in-frame ones, with some missing. The table lists just under 60,000 clones, with 4% in the top ten. The material sequenced was PBMCs. All receptors come from a male donor in good health and CMV-seronegative. The CDR3 runs from the conserved cysteine through the conserved F or W. D genes are given only for firm matches.

TRBD1,TRBV6-5,TRBJ1-2,TGTGCCAGCAGTTACTCAGGACAGGGGGCTAGCTATGGCTACACCTTC,CASSYSGQGASYGYTF
.,TRBV6-5,TRBJ1-6,TGTGCCAGCAGTTCCTCTAGACTGGCTAGATCACCCCTACACTTT,CASSSSRLARSPLHF
TRBD1,TRBV6-1,TRBJ2-6,TGTGCCAGCAGTAAAGACAGGGGGTCCGGGGCCAACGTCCTGACTTTC,CASSKDRGSGANVLTF
.,TRBV2,TRBJ2-5,TGTGCCAGCAGTGTTCGGGAGACCCAGTACTTC,CASSVRETQYF
.,TRBV6-6,TRBJ2-7,TGTGCCAGCAGCATCTCCGGGACTTCGACCTACGAGCAGTACTTC,CASSISGTSTYEQYF
TRBD1,TRBV28,TRBJ1-2,TGTGCCAGCAGTTCCCGGGACAGGGGGATCTATGGCTACACCTTC,CASSSRDRGIYGYTF
TRBD2,TRBV7-2,TRBJ2-7,TGTGCCAGCAGACGGGGGGTTTTGACATCCTACGAGCAGTACTTC,CASRRGVLTSYEQYF
.,TRBV4-2,TRBJ2-3,TGTGCCAGCAGCCAAGATTTAACAGTAGGTAACACGCAGTATTTT,CASSQDLTVGNTQYF
TRBD1,TRBV4-1,TRBJ1-2,TGCGCCAGCAGCCAGACACCTCGGACAGGTGGCTACACCTTC,CASSQTPRTGGYTF
.,TRBV7-2,TRBJ1-1,TGTGCCAGCAGCCCCGCTATGAACACTGAAGCTTTCTTT,CASSPAMNTEAFF
TRBD1,TRBV2,TRBJ1-1,TGTGCCAGCAGTGAAACTAGACAGGGGATGAACACTGAAGCTTTCTTT,CASSETRQGMNTEAFF
.,TRBV5-1,TRBJ2-4,TGCGCCAGCAGCTTGGGAGGGGGCAAAAACATTCAGTACTTC,CASSLGGGKNIQYF
.,TRBV28,TRBJ2-4,TGTGCCAGCAGTATACAGGGAGTCGCCAAAAACATTCAGTACTTC,CASSIQGVAKNIQYF
.,TRBV6-1,TRBJ1-6,TGTGCCAGCAGTGACCGGGAAAGGGGGGGTTCACCCCTACACTTT,CASSDRERGGSPLHF
TRBD1,TRBV19,TRBJ1-3,TGTGCCAGTCTAAAACAGGGGGCCCCAGCCAGCTCTGGAAACACCATATATTTT,CASLKQGAPASSGNTIYF
TRBD1,TRBV5-1,TRBJ2-2,TGCGCCAGCAGCTTGCAAGGACAGGGTATCGCCGGGGAGCTGTTTTTT,CASSLQGQGIAGELFF
.,TRBV28,TRBJ2-7,TGTGCCAGCAGTTTTGACTACACCTACGAGCAGTACTTC,CASSFDYTYEQYF
TRBD2,TRBV7-9,TRBJ2-5,TGTGCCAGCAGCTTACTAGCGGGCCAAGAGACCCAGTACTTC,CASSLLAGQETQYF
.,TRBV27,TRBJ2-7,TGTGCCAGCACCCCCGGGGCGCCAACAGGGGAGCAGTACTTC,CASTPGAPTGEQYF
.,TRBV5-1,TRBJ2-3,TGCGCCAGCAGCTTGAGCGCACGCCCCACAGATACGCAGTATTTT,CASSLSARPTDTQYF
TRBD1,TRBV7-9,TRBJ2-7,TGTGCCAGCAGCTTAGCCCGGACAGGGAGGAACGAGCAGTACTTC,CASSLARTGRNEQYF
.,TRBV10-1,TRBJ2-7,TGCGCCAGCAGTCAGGTTATGATTACCTACCCTCCAATTGGCGAGCAGTACTTC,CASSQVMITYPPIGEQYF
TRBD2,TRBV25-1,TRBJ2-1,TGTGCCAGCAGTGGCGGGAGCGGCTACAATGAGCAGTTCTTC,CASSGGSGYNEQFF
TRBD1,TRBV7-9,TRBJ2-2,TGTGCCAGCACTACACGGGATCAGGGGGCCGGGGAGCTGTTTTTT,CASTTRDQGAGELFF
TRBD1,TRBV6-6,TRBJ1-1,TGTGCCAGCAGCTTCGGACAGGGAGGTGAAGCTTTCTTT,CASSFGQGGEAFF
TRBD2,TRBV11-2,TRBJ2-1,TGTGCCAGCAGCTTAGAGGGGACTAGCGGCAATGAGCAGTTCTTC,CASSLEGTSGNEQFF
TRBD1,TRBV19,TRBJ2-7,TGTGCCAGTAGTATAGAACCGGGACAGGTACCGGGGAACTTC,CASSIEPGQVPGNF
.,TRBV11-3,TRBJ2-7,TGTGCCAGCAGCTTAGACGGAACAGGGAAGCAGTACTTC,CASSLDGTGKQYF